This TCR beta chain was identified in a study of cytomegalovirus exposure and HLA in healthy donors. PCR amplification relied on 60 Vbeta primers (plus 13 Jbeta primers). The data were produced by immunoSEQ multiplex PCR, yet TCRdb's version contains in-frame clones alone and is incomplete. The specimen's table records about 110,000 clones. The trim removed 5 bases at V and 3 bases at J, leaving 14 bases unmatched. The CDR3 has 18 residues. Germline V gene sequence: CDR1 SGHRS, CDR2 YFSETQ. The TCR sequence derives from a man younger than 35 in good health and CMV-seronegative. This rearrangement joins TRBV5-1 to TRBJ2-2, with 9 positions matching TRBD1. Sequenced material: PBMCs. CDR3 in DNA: TGCGCCAGCAGTACCCACGCCGGACAGGGGATAGACACCGGGGAGCTGTTTTTT. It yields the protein CASSTHAGQGIDTGELFF.